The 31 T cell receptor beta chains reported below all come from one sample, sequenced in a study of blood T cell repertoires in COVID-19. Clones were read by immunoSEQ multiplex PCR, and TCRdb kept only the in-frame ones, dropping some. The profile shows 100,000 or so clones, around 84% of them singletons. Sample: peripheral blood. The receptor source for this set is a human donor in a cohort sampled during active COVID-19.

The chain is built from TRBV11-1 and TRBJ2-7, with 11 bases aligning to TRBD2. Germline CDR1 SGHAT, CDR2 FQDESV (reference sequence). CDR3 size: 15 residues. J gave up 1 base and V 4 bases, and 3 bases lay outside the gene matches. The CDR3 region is CASSSGTSGSYEQYF. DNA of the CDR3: TGTGCCAGCAGCTCCGGGACTAGCGGTTCCTACGAGCAGTACTTC.

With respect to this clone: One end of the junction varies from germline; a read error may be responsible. CDR3 sequence (DNA): TGCGTTACGGGGTTTCACCAAGAGACCCAGTACTTC. Residues: CVTGFHQETQYF. This chain uses TRBV28 with TRBJ2-5, with D possibly TRBD2 on 5 matching bases. This CDR3 has 12 amino acids. Germline V gene sequence: CDR1 MDHEN, CDR2 SYDVKM.

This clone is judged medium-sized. The CDR3 DNA sequence: TGTGCCAGCAGCTCCCCGGGACTAACATACAATGAGCAGTTCTTC. Residues: CASSSPGLTYNEQFF. V gene TRBV11-2 combines with J gene TRBJ2-1; 7 bases match TRBD2. V shed 4 bases, J shed 4 bases, and the junction held 7 bases outside the gene matches. The CDR3 is 15 amino acids. Germline V CDR1 and CDR2: SGHAT, FQNNGV.

The CDR3 is CASSYSGVTNEKLFF. In nucleotides, the CDR3 is TGTGCCAGCAGTTACAGCGGGGTTACTAATGAAAAACTGTTTTTT. The rearrangement uses TRBV6-5 and TRBJ1-4, with D hard to call. CDR1 and CDR2 from the germline V gene are MNHEY and SVGAGI. The CDR3 is made up of 15 amino acids. Trimming left V 2 bases short and J 2 bases short, with 9 bases between.

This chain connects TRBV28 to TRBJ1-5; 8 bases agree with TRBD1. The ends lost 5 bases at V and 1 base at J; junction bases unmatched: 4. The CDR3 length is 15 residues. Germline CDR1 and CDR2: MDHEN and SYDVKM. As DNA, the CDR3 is TGTGCCAGCAGTCTCAACAGGGGGAGCAATCAGCCCCAGCATTTT. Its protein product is CASSLNRGSNQPQHF.

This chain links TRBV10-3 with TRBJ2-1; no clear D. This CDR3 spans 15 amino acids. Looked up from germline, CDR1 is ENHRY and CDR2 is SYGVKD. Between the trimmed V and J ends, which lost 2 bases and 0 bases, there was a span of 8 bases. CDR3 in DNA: TGTGCCATCAGTGAGACAGTCAGCTCCTACAATGAGCAGTTCTTC. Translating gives CAISETVSSYNEQFF.

The DNA of the CDR3 is TGTGCCAGCTCGGATCGCGGGAGCGGGGAGCTGTTTTTT. It yields the protein CASSDRGSGELFF. The chain combines TRBV11-3 with TRBJ2-2, with 7 bases lining up with TRBD2. Germline CDR1 is SGHNT and CDR2 is YENEEA. The CDR3 has 13 amino acids. J was trimmed by 7 bases and V by 8 bases; bases with no gene match: 7.

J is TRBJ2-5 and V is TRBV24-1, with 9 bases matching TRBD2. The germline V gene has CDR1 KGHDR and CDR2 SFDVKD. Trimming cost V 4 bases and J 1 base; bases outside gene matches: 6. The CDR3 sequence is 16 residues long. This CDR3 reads CATSERTSALQETQYF. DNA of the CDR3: TGTGCCACCAGTGAACGGACTAGCGCCCTCCAAGAGACCCAGTACTTC.

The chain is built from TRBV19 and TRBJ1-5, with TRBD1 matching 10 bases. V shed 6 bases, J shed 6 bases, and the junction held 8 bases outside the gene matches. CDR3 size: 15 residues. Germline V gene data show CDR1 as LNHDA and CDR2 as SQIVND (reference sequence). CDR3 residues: CASRTGGTLGQPQHF. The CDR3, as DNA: TGTGCCAGTAGGACAGGGGGCACCCTCGGTCAGCCCCAGCATTTT.

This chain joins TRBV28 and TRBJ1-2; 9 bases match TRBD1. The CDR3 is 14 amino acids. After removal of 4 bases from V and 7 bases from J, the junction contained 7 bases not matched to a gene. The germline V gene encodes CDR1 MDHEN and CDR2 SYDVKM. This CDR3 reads CASSSAGTGSGYTF. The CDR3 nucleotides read TGTGCCAGCAGTTCTGCCGGGACAGGGAGTGGCTACACCTTC.

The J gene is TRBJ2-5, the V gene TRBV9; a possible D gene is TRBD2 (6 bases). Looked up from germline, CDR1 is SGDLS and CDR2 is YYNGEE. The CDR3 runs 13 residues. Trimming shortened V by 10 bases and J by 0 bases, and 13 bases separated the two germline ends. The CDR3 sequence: CASGRDHQETQYF. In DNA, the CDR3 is TGTGCCTCGGGGCGGGACCACCAAGAGACCCAGTACTTC.

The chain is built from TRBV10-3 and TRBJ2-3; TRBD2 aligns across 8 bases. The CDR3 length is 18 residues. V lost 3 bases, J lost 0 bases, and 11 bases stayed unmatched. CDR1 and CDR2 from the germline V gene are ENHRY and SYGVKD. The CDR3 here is CAISDRLAGSISTDTQYF. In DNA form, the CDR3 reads TGTGCCATCAGTGACCGGCTAGCGGGTAGTATTAGCACAGATACGCAGTATTTT.

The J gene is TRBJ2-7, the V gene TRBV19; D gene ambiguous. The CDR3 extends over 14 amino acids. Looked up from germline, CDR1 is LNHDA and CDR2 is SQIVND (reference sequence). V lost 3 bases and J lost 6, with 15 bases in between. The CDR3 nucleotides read TGTGCCAGTAGTATGGATACATTAGCCCGCGAGCAGTACTTC. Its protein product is CASSMDTLAREQYF.

The DNA of the CDR3 is TGTGCCAGCAGCTTAGCACTCAGGGGCAGCGGCTACGAGCAGTACTTC. It translates to CASSLALRGSGYEQYF. This chain connects TRBV11-2 to TRBJ2-7; TRBD1 might be the D (6 bases). V was cut by 1 base and J by 3 bases, with 16 bases left in between. The CDR3 has 16 residues. CDR1 is SGHAT, CDR2 FQNNGV, per germline.

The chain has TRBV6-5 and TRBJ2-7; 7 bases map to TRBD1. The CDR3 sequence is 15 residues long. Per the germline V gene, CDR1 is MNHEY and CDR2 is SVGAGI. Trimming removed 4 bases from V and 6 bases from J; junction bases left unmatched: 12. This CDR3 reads CASSWSDRPMVEQYF. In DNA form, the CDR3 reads TGTGCCAGCAGTTGGTCGGACAGGCCGATGGTCGAGCAGTACTTC.

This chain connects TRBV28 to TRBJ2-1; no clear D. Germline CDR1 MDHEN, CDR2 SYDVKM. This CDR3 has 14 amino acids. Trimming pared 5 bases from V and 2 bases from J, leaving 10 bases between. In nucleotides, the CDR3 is TGTGCCAGCAGTCCCCTCACTACCTACAATGAGCAGTTCTTC. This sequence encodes CASSPLTTYNEQFF.

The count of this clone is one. This chain's CDR3 is CASSISQGSQETQYF. The CDR3 coding sequence is TGTGCCAGTAGTATCTCACAGGGTAGCCAAGAGACCCAGTACTTC. This chain uses TRBV19 with TRBJ2-5; D perhaps matches TRBD1 (6 bases). V lost 3 bases and J lost 1, with 12 bases in between. The CDR3 consists of 15 residues. Germline V CDR1 and CDR2: LNHDA, SQIVND (reference sequence).

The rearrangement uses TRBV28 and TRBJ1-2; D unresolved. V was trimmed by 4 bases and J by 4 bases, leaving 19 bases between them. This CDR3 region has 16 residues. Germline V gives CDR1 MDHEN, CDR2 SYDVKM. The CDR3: CASSSGRVHGSYGYTF. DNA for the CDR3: TGTGCCAGCAGTTCGGGTCGGGTCCACGGAAGCTATGGCTACACCTTC.

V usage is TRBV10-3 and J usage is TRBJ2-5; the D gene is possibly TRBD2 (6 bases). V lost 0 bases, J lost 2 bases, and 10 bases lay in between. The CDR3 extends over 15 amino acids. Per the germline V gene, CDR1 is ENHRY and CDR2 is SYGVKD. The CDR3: CAISESGTSQETQYF. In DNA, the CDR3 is TGTGCCATCAGTGAGTCTGGGACTTCACAAGAGACCCAGTACTTC.

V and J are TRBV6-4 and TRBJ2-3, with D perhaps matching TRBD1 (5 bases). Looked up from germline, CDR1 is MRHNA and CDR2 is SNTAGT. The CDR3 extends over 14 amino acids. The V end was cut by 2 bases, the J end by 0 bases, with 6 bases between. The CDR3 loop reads CASSDRGSTDTQYF. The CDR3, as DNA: TGTGCCAGCAGTGACAGGGGCAGCACAGATACGCAGTATTTT.

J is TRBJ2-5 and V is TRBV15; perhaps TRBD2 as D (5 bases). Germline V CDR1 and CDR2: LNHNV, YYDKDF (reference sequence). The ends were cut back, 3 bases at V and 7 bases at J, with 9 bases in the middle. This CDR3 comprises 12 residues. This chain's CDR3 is CATSRDSGTQYF. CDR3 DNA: TGTGCCACCAGCAGGGACTCGGGGACCCAGTACTTC.

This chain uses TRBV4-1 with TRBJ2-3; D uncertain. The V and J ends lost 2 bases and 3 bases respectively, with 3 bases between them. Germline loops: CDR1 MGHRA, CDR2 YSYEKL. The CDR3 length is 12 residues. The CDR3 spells CASSQSTDTQYF. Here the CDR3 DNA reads TGCGCCAGCAGCCAATCTACAGATACGCAGTATTTT.

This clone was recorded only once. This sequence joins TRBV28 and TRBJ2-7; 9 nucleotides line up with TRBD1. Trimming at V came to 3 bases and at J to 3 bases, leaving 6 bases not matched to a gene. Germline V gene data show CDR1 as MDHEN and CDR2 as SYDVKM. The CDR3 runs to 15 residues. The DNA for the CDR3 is TGTGCCAGCAGTTTGCCGGGACAGGGTCGCTACGAGCAGTACTTC. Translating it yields CASSLPGQGRYEQYF.

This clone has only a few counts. The chain's CDR3 is CASSVATGTSGREDHNEQFF. The DNA of the CDR3 is TGTGCCAGCAGCGTAGCTACGGGTACTAGCGGGAGGGAAGATCACAATGAGCAGTTCTTC. The chain recombines TRBV9 with TRBJ2-1; 13 nucleotides line up with TRBD2. The CDR3 is 20 amino acids. Germline CDR1 and CDR2: SGDLS and YYNGEE. Unmatched junction bases numbered 14, after V lost 0 bases and J lost 5 bases.

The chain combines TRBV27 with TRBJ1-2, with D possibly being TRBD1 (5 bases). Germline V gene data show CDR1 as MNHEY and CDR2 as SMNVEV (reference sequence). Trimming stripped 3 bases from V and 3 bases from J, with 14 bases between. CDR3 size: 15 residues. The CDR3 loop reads CASSFGQGAYYGYTF. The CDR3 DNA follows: TGTGCCAGCAGTTTTGGGCAGGGCGCCTACTATGGCTACACCTTC.

Written as DNA, the CDR3 is TGTGCCAGCAGGCTACAAACAGGGCTGTGGGACACTGAAGCTTTCTTT. It codes for CASRLQTGLWDTEAFF. J is TRBJ1-1 and V is TRBV27; TRBD1 might be the D (6 bases). Trimming cost V 6 bases and J 3 bases, with 20 bases left between them. Germline CDR1 is MNHEY and CDR2 is SMNVEV (reference sequence). The CDR3 is 16 residues long.

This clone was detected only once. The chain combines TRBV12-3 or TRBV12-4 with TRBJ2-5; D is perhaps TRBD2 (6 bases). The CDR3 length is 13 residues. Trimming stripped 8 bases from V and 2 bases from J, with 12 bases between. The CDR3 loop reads CASGGREQETQYF. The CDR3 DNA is TGTGCCAGCGGGGGGAGAGAACAAGAGACCCAGTACTTC.

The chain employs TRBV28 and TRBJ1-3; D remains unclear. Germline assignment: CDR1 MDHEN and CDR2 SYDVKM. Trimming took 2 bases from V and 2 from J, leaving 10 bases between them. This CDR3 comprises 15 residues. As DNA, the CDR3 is TGTGCCAGCAGTTTACGCCTGGAGCCTGGAAACACCATATATTTT. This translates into CASSLRLEPGNTIYF.

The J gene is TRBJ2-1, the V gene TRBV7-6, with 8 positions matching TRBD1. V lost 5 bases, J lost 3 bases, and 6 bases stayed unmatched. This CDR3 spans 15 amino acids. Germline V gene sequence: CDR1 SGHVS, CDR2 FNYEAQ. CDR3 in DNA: TGTGCCAGCAGCACAGCGGACAGGGACTACAATGAGCAGTTCTTC. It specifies CASSTADRDYNEQFF.

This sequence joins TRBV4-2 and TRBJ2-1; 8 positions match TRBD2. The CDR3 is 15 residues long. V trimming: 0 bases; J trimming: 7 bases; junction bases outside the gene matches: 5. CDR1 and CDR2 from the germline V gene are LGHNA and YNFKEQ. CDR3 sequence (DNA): TGTGCCAGCAGCCAAGAGGGACTAGGCCATAATGAGCAGTTCTTC. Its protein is CASSQEGLGHNEQFF.

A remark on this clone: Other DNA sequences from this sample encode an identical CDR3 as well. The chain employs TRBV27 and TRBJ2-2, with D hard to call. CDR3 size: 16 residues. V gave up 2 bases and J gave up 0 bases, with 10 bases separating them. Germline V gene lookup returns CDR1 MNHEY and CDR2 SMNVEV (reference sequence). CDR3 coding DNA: TGTGCCAGCAGTTTAGGCGGAGCATCGAACACCGGGGAGCTGTTTTTT. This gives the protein CASSLGGASNTGELFF.